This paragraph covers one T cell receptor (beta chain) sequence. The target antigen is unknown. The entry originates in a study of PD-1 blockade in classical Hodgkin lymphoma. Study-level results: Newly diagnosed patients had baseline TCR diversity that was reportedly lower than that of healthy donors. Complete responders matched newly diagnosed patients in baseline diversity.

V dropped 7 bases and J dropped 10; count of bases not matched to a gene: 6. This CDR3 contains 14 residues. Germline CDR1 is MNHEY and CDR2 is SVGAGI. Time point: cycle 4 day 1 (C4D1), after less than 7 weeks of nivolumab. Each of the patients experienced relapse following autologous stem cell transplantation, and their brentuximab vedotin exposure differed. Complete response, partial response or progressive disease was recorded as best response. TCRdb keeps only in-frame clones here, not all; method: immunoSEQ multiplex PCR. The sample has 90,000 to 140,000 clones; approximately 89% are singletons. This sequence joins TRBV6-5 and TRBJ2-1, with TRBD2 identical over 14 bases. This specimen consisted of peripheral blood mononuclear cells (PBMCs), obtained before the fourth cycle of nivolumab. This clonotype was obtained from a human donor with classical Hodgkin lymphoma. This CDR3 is CASTRGLAGGEQFF. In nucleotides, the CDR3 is TGTGCCAGCACCCGAGGACTAGCGGGAGGAGAGCAGTTCTTC.